The 15 T cell receptor beta chains below were found in one sample sequenced in a study of CD8 T cells in Susac syndrome. It was with random hexamers that 0.5 to 1 ug RNA was reverse transcribed. TCRdb re-called the immunoSEQ multiplex PCR reads with MiXCR, one entry per CDR3 protein. This sample has roughly 110,000 distinct CDR3 sequences, with less than 95% found just once. Sequencing was done on a sample of CD8+ T cells from PBMCs. These receptors all come from a human donor with Susac syndrome.

The V and J genes are TRBV25-1 and TRBJ1-3, with D maybe TRBD1 (6 bases). Germline V gene lookup returns CDR1 MGHDK and CDR2 SYGVNS. V was cut by 4 bases and J by 4 bases, with 11 bases left in between. This CDR3 spans 14 amino acids. CDR3 region: CASSATGSGNTIYF. CDR3 coding DNA: TGTGCCAGCAGTGCCACAGGGTCCGGAAACACCATATATTTT.

This chain joins TRBV7-6 and TRBJ2-5; 8 nucleotides align to TRBD2. Germline-derived CDR1 and CDR2 are SGHVS and FNYEAQ. The V and J ends lost 1 base and 5 bases, in that order; junction bases with no gene match: 9. This CDR3 region has 16 residues. The chain's CDR3 is CASSLVAGLRGETQYF. For the CDR3, the DNA is TGTGCCAGCAGCTTAGTAGCGGGGCTCCGGGGGGAGACCCAGTACTTC.

The chain recombines TRBV3-1 with TRBJ2-1; 13 positions match TRBD2. The junction had 10 bases not matched to a gene; V was cut back by 4 bases and J by 7 bases. This CDR3 has 17 residues. Looked up from germline, CDR1 is LGHDT and CDR2 is YNNKEL (reference sequence). As DNA, the CDR3 is TGTGCCAGCAGCCTCGGACTAGCGGGGGCCCCGGAGAATGAGCAGTTCTTC. Encoded protein: CASSLGLAGAPENEQFF.

The gene calls are TRBV20-1 and TRBJ1-1; D not certain. CDR3 length equals 13 residues. V shed 3 bases and J shed 6 bases, with 14 bases lying between them. Germline CDR1 and CDR2: DFQATT and SNEGSKA (reference sequence). CDR3 sequence: CSASRKEGPEAFF. The CDR3 bases are TGCAGTGCTAGTCGAAAGGAGGGTCCTGAAGCTTTCTTT.

In its sample, this clonotype was seen once. The V call is TRBV12-5, the J call TRBJ2-4; 14 bases line up with TRBD2. The CDR3 sequence is 19 residues long. With V trimmed by 4 bases and J by 8 bases, 16 bases remained unmatched. Germline V gives CDR1 LGHNT, CDR2 FRNRAP. The CDR3: CASGSLGTSGGRKRDIQYF. DNA for the CDR3: TGTGCTAGTGGTTCCCTCGGGACTAGCGGGGGCCGGAAACGGGACATTCAGTACTTC.

J is TRBJ1-2 and V is TRBV19; 7 bases are a match to TRBD1. CDR1 and CDR2 from the germline V gene are LNHDA and SQIVND (reference sequence). Trimming took 0 bases from V and 4 from J; bases not matched to a gene: 2. The CDR3 sequence is 14 residues long. The CDR3 spells CASSIEDRRYGYTF. Here the CDR3 DNA reads TGTGCCAGTAGTATAGAGGACAGGCGCTATGGCTACACCTTC.

The chain carries TRBV27 and TRBJ1-1, with unresolved D. Trimming took off 5 bases at V and 1 base at J, with 14 bases between the two ends. Looked up from germline, CDR1 is MNHEY and CDR2 is SMNVEV (reference sequence). CDR3 length: 15 residues. This CDR3 reads CASSPGPSPNTEAFF. Here the CDR3 DNA reads TGTGCCAGCAGTCCTGGACCCTCCCCGAACACTGAAGCTTTCTTT.

CDR3 DNA sequence: TGTGCCAGCAGCCATGAGGAGGGTTACGGCGGGGAGCTGTTTTTT. Its protein is CASSHEEGYGGELFF. The rearrangement uses TRBV4-2 and TRBJ2-2; D possibly corresponds to TRBD2 (6 bases). V shed 3 bases and J shed 7 bases, with 15 bases lying between them. The germline V gene has CDR1 LGHNA and CDR2 YNFKEQ. This CDR3 has 15 residues.

This chain connects TRBV27 to TRBJ1-5; D ambiguous. V lost 6 bases to trimming and J lost 9 bases, with 18 bases between them. Germline lookup yields CDR1 MNHEY and CDR2 SMNVEV (reference sequence). The CDR3 length is 14 residues. CDR3 sequence reads: CASSLTASRRPQHF. CDR3 DNA: TGTGCCAGCAGCTTGACGGCTTCACGGCGGCCCCAGCATTTT.

This chain uses TRBV5-6 with TRBJ2-3; TRBD2 is a possible D gene (7 bases). Trimming removed 5 bases from V and 4 bases from J, with 14 bases in between. The V gene's germline CDR1 is SGHDT and CDR2 YYEEEE. The CDR3 is 14 amino acids. CDR3 bases: TGTGCCAGCAGTGAGGGGGGGCGCGCAGATACGCAGTATTTT. Amino acid sequence: CASSEGGRADTQYF.

The chain recombines TRBV29-1 with TRBJ2-7; perhaps D is TRBD1 or TRBD2 (5 bases each). V was pared by 4 bases and J by 3 bases, with 10 bases between. This CDR3 has 12 residues. The germline V gene has CDR1 SQVTM and CDR2 ANQGSEA. In DNA form, the CDR3 reads TGCAGCGTTGGGGGACGAAACTACGAGCAGTACTTC. This translates into CSVGGRNYEQYF.

The V and J genes are TRBV12-3 or TRBV12-4 and TRBJ2-1; D is possibly TRBD2 (5 bases). The ends were cut back, 5 bases at V and 2 bases at J, with 10 bases in the middle. The CDR3 runs 14 residues. The CDR3, as DNA: TGTGCCAGCAGTCCCCCGGGGACCTACAATGAGCAGTTCTTC. Its protein product is CASSPPGTYNEQFF.

A few counts support this clonotype. V usage is TRBV9 and J usage is TRBJ1-2; 7 nucleotides align to TRBD1. V shed 3 bases and J 4 bases; nucleotides not matched to a gene: 0. Germline values: CDR1 SGDLS, CDR2 YYNGEE. The CDR3 loop spans 12 amino acids. The CDR3 DNA sequence: TGTGCCAGCAGCGGACAGGGCTATGGCTACACCTTC. Encoded protein: CASSGQGYGYTF.

CDR3 DNA sequence: TGTGCCAGCAGTTATGGACTAGGCCCAGATACGCAGTATTTT. This codes for CASSYGLGPDTQYF. The genes are TRBV6-5 and TRBJ2-3; TRBD2 matches at 7 bases. Germline assignment: CDR1 MNHEY and CDR2 SVGAGI. CDR3 length: 14 amino acids. After removal of 3 bases from V and 4 bases from J, the junction contained 4 bases not matched to a gene.

This chain uses TRBV9 with TRBJ1-3; TRBD1 aligns across 7 bases. V was pared by 2 bases and J by 0 bases, with 5 bases of the junction left unmatched. The germline CDR1 and CDR2 sequences are SGDLS and YYNGEE. There are 16 residues in the CDR3. CDR3 residues: CASSVGTVGSGNTIYF. The CDR3 DNA reads as TGTGCCAGCAGCGTCGGGACAGTTGGCTCTGGAAACACCATATATTTT. Variable domain in full (rest from reference TRBV9 and TRBJ1-3): DSGVTQTPKHLITATGQRVTLRCSPRSGDLSVYWYQQSLDQGLQFLIQYYNGEERAKGNILERFSAQQFPDLHSELNLSSLELGDSALYFCASSVGTVGSGNTIYFGEGSWLTVV.